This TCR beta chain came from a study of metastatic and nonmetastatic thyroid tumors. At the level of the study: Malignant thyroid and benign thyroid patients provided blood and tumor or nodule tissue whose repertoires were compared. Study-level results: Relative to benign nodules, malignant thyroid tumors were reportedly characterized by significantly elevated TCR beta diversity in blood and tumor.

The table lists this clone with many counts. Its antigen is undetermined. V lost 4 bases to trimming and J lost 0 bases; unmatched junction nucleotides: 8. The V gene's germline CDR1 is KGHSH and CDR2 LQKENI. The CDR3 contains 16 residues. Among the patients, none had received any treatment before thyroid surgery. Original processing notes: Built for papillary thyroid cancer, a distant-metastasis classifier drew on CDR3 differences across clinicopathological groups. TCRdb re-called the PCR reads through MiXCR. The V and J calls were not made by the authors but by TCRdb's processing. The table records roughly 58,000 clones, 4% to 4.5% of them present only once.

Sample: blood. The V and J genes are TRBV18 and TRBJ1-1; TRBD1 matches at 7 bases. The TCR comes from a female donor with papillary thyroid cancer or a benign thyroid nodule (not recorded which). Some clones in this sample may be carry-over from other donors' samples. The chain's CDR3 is CASSRSGQLLNTEAFF. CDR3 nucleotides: TGTGCCAGCTCACGATCGGGACAGCTGTTGAACACTGAAGCTTTCTTT.